This T cell receptor beta chain was identified during a study of CD8 T cells in ankylosing spondylitis. Study-wide results and limits: Disease-linked clones were reportedly significantly enriched in matched ankylosing spondylitis synovial fluid. Blood from ankylosing spondylitis patients appeared to carry a characteristic eight-variant TCR beta motif.

TCRdb re-derived calls from the 5' RACE reads in MiXCR, one entry per CDR3 protein. This repertoire shows 390,000 or so distinct CDR3 sequences, 20% to 25% found once; its top ten account for about 16%. This clonotype showed up just a few times. The antigen is unknown. CDR1 is KGHSH and CDR2 is LQKENI in the germline V gene. There are 15 residues in the CDR3. V lost 0 bases to trimming and J lost 6 bases, with 14 bases between them. The J gene is TRBJ1-1, the V gene TRBV18; the D is unclear. The origin of this receptor is a male donor with ankylosing spondylitis. Sequencing was carried out using blood, either unsorted or a sorted T cell fraction (not recorded which). CDR3 coding DNA: TGTGCCAGCTCACCACCGGCGGGTAGGAAACCTGAAGCTTTCTTT. Protein sequence: CASSPPAGRKPEAFF.